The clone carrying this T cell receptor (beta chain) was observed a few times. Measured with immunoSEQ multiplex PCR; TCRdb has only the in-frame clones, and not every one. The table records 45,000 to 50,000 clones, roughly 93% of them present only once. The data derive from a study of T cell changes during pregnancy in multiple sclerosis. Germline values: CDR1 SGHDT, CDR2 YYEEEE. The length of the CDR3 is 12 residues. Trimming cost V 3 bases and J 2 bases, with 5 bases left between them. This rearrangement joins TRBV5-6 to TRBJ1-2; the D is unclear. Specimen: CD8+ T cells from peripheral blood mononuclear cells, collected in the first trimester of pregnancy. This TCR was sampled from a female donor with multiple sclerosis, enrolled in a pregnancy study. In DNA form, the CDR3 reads TGTGCCAGCAGCTCCTTCAACTATGGCTACACCTTC. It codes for CASSSFNYGYTF.